These T cell receptor beta chains were read from a single sample in a study of shared clonotypes between healthy human individuals. Sequenced by immunoSEQ multiplex PCR; TCRdb stores in-frame clones only, minus some. The sample lists over a million clones, roughly 96% occurring once. The source material was naive CD4+ T cells sorted from blood. These receptors originate from a man aged 25 to 40 in good health. Both conserved end residues are part of each CDR3. D genes are given only for firm matches. Not all rows give a size; the values are once, few, many and, for expanded clones, a class.

d_call j_call clone_size v_call cdr3_nt cdr3_aa
- TRBJ2-5 - TRBV25-1 TGTGCCAGCAGTGAATTGACAGAGACCCAGTACTTC CASSELTETQYF
- TRBJ2-2 once TRBV7-2 TGTGCCAGCACCCGCCCTACCTCGAACACCGGGGAGCTGTTTTTT CASTRPTSNTGELFF
- TRBJ1-5 once TRBV4-1 TGCGCCAGCAGCCAAGATAAGGGTACCCCCGAACATTTT CASSQDKGTPEHF
- TRBJ2-2 - TRBV9 TGTGCCAGCAGTTTAGAGTGGGGCACCGGGGAGCTGTTTTTT CASSLEWGTGELFF
TRBD1 TRBJ2-4 - TRBV28 TGTGCCAGCAGTATCCGGGACAGGGGGCCCCTGAGGGCCAAAAACATTCAGTACTTC CASSIRDRGPLRAKNIQYF
- TRBJ2-3 once TRBV5-4 TGTGCCAGCAGCTTCAGGCTAGAAATGCATACGCAGTATTTT CASSFRLEMHTQYF
TRBD2 TRBJ2-7 - TRBV6-5 TGTGCCAGCAGGGGACTAGCGGAAGACTACGAGCAGTACTTC CASRGLAEDYEQYF
TRBD1 TRBJ2-2 - TRBV27 TGTGCCAGCAGTTTCCTCGGGACAGACACCGGGGAGCTGTTTTTT CASSFLGTDTGELFF
- TRBJ1-3 - TRBV5-1 TGCGCCAGCAGCTTGAAGGACACAGGCTCTGGAAACACCATATATTTT CASSLKDTGSGNTIYF
TRBD2 TRBJ2-5 - TRBV6-5 TGTGCCAGCAGTTCTGGACTAGCGGGAGCAAAAGAGACCCAGTACTTC CASSSGLAGAKETQYF
- TRBJ1-1 - TRBV5-5 TGTGCCAGCAGTTTAGGAGGGCAGAACACTGAAGCTTTCTTT CASSLGGQNTEAFF
- TRBJ1-5 - TRBV20-1 TGCAGTGCTTACCGGGAGATCGCTCAGCATTTT CSAYREIAQHF
- TRBJ2-7 - TRBV7-3 TGTGCCAGCAGCTTAACCCAAACCTACGAGCAGTACTTC CASSLTQTYEQYF
- TRBJ2-7 - TRBV5-1 TGCGCCAGCAGCCTGGTGCGGGCGGGCTCCTACGAGCAGTACTTC CASSLVRAGSYEQYF
TRBD2 TRBJ2-5 - TRBV10-3 TGTGCCATCAGTGCGACTAGCGTCGACCAAGAGACCCAGTACTTC CAISATSVDQETQYF
- TRBJ1-2 - TRBV7-2 TGTGCCAGCAGCTTAGCAACTTCAGCTAACTATGGCTACACCTTC CASSLATSANYGYTF
TRBD1 TRBJ2-6 - TRBV5-1 TGCGCCAGCAGCTTGACAGGGACAGACTTCTCTGGGGCCAACGTCCTGACTTTC CASSLTGTDFSGANVLTF
- TRBJ1-5 - TRBV2 TGTGCCAGCACCGCAGGGGCAGGGCAGGATCAGCCCCAGCATTTT CASTAGAGQDQPQHF
- TRBJ2-5 - TRBV2 TGTGCCAGCAGTGCGGGGGAAGAGACCCAGTACTTC CASSAGEETQYF
- TRBJ2-5 - TRBV14 TGTGCCAGCAGCCAAGTTTCCTTTGATCTGGAGACCCAGTACTTC CASSQVSFDLETQYF
- TRBJ1-2 few TRBV6-1 TGTGCCAGCAGGAGAGATCGGACAGACGTCTATGGCTACACCTTC CASRRDRTDVYGYTF
TRBD2 TRBJ2-1 - TRBV19 TGTGCCAGTAGTGCCAGACTAGCGGGAGTAGGGGAGCAGTTCTTC CASSARLAGVGEQFF
- TRBJ2-7 - TRBV5-1 TGCGCCAGCAGCGGAACGCTAGCCGGTTCTGGGGAGCAGTACTTC CASSGTLAGSGEQYF
- TRBJ2-5 - TRBV7-7 TGTGCTAGCAGCCGTTTCGGGGAAAAAGAGACCCAGTACTTC CASSRFGEKETQYF
- TRBJ2-7 - TRBV7-2 TGTGCCAGCAGCTTAGCAATCGGGGCGCAATTATACGAGCAGTACTTC CASSLAIGAQLYEQYF
TRBD1 TRBJ1-5 - TRBV5-1 TGCGCCAGCAGCGTGACAGGGGGGGATCAGCCCCAGCATTTT CASSVTGGDQPQHF
- TRBJ2-3 - TRBV5-1 TGCGCCAGCAGTAGAACTACAGGAGGCACAGATACGCAGTATTTT CASSRTTGGTDTQYF
- TRBJ2-7 - TRBV6-1 TGTGCCAGCAGTAAAGTGGGGGCGGGTGCCTACGAGCAGTACTTC CASSKVGAGAYEQYF
- TRBJ2-7 - TRBV4-1 TGCGCCAGCAGCCAAGAGTCAAGAGCGGGACAGTCCTACGAGCAGTACTTC CASSQESRAGQSYEQYF
- TRBJ2-1 - TRBV20-1 TGCAGTGCTAGTTGGGTGGATGAGCAGTTCTTC CSASWVDEQFF
- TRBJ2-1 - TRBV7-9 TGTGCCAGCAGCACAGATCATGAGCAGTTCTTC CASSTDHEQFF
- TRBJ1-3 - TRBV18 TGTGCCAGCTCACCACTATCTAGGGCAAGCTCTGGAAACACCATATATTTT CASSPLSRASSGNTIYF
- TRBJ2-2 - TRBV5-6 TGTGCCAGCAGCTTCGGCCAGATGAACACCGGGGAGCTGTTTTTT CASSFGQMNTGELFF
- TRBJ2-1 - TRBV11-2 TGTGCCAGCGGGGCCGAGTTCTTC CASGAEFF
- TRBJ1-2 - TRBV6-5 TGTGCCAGCAGTTACTCGACATCATCAGGCTACACCTTC CASSYSTSSGYTF
- TRBJ1-5 - TRBV7-2 TGTGCCAGCAGCTTTCGGGGTGGGGATCAGCCCCAGCATTTT CASSFRGGDQPQHF